The entry below gives a single TCR beta chain sequence along with its context. The antigen remains unidentified. Each CDR3 protein is one row after TCRdb ran MiXCR on the reads. In the table there are fewer than 300,000 distinct CDR3 sequences, under 30% of which are singletons. This sample is part of a study of T cell repertoires in cytomegalovirus infection. Whole-study context: Shared public TCR beta signatures pointed to both CMV infection and a matching HLA type.

The V end lost 8 bases, the J end lost 2 bases, and 9 bases lay between the germline ends. CDR1 SNHLY and CDR2 FYNNEI come from the germline V gene. The CDR3 has 12 residues. Study-level results: Within the response measured ex vivo, HLA-C-restricted CMV-specific TCR beta clonotypes were dominant. Summed frequency of shared TCR beta families picked out CMV carriers who also had the relevant HLA.

The receptor was derived from a human donor in good health (CMV status not recorded). Some clones in this sample may be carry-over from other donors' samples. The sample comprised PBMCs. The chain has TRBV2 and TRBJ2-5, with D tentatively TRBD2 (6 bases). The CDR3 DNA reads TGTGCCAGCCGGGACTTACAAGAGACCCAGTACTTC. As protein: CASRDLQETQYF.